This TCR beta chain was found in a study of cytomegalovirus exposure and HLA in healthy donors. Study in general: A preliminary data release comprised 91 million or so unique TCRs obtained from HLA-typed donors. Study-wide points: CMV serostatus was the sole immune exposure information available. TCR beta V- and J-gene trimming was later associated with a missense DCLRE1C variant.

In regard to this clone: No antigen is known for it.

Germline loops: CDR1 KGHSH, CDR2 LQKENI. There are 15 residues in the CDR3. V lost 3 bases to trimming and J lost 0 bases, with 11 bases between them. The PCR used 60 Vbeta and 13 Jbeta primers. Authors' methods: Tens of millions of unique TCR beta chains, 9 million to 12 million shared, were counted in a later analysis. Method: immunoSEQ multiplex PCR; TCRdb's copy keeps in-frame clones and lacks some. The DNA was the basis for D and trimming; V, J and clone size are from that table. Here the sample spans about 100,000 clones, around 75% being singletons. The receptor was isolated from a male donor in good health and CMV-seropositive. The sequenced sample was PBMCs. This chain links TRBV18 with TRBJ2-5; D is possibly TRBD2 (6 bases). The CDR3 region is CASSPEGSYQETQYF. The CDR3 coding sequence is TGTGCCAGCTCACCGGAGGGCTCGTACCAAGAGACCCAGTACTTC.